This record looks at one TCR beta chain sequence and its context. Its antigen is undetermined. This sample was taken from a study of shared clonotypes between healthy human individuals. Whole-study findings and limits: Around 5% was the fraction of naive CD4 clonotypes found shared across several donors.

Sequenced by immunoSEQ multiplex PCR; TCRdb stores in-frame clones only, minus some. The table records under 2.5 million clones, approximately 90% of them present only once. The CDR3 contains 14 residues. V lost 4 bases and J lost 5; bases outside the gene matches: 6. The germline V gene has CDR1 SGHRS and CDR2 YFSETQ. This clonotype originated in a man aged 18 to 29 in good health. Some clones in this sample may be carry-over from other donors' samples. The sequencing input was naive CD4+ T cells from PBMCs. Subset here: CD45RA+ positively selected. This sequence joins TRBV5-1 and TRBJ2-5; TRBD1 agrees at 9 bases. The CDR3 is CASSGGQGRETQYF. CDR3 nucleotides: TGCGCCAGCAGCGGGGGACAGGGACGGGAGACCCAGTACTTC.